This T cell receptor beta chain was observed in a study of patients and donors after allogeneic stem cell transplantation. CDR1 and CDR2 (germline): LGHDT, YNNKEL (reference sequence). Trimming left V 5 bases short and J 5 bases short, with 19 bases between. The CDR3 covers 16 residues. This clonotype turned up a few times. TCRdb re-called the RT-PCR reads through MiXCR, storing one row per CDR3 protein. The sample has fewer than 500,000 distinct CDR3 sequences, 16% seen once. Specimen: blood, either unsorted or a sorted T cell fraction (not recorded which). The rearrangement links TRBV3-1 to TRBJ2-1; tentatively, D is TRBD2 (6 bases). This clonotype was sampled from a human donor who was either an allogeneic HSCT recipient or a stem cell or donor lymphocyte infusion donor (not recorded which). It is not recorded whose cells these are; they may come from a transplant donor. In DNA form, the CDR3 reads TGTGCCAGCAGCTCCGAGCGGCCTAGCGCGAACAATGAGCAGTTCTTC. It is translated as CASSSERPSANNEQFF.